This T cell receptor (beta chain) was retrieved from a study of shared T cell receptors in the human thymus. Using immunoSEQ multiplex PCR, the repertoire was profiled, and TCRdb retains in-frame clones only, with some absent. Counted here are hundreds of thousands of clones, over 90% occurring once; the ten biggest clones make up roughly 0.021%. Germline lookup yields CDR1 SNHLY and CDR2 FYNNEI. This CDR3 is built from 18 residues. The V gene lost 1 base and the J gene lost 1 base, with 19 bases spanning the gap. This receptor was identified in a human donor. The material sequenced was thymocytes. J is TRBJ2-5 and V is TRBV2; D is possibly TRBD1 (5 bases). Written as DNA, the CDR3 is TGTGCCAGCAGTGAAGAGGTGTGGGGCAGACCCTCCCAAGAGACCCAGTACTTC. Its protein is CASSEEVWGRPSQETQYF.